The clone carrying this T cell receptor beta chain appeared a single time. Its specificity is unknown. Use of 60 Vbeta and 13 Jbeta primers characterized the PCR. Produced via immunoSEQ multiplex PCR; TCRdb's table is partial and in-frame only. This table holds some 120,000 clones, more than 60% found once. The sample comes from a study of cytomegalovirus exposure and HLA in healthy donors. The overall study: An early data release held 79 million or so unique TCRs from HLA-typed donors.

Study conclusions and caveats: Presence/absence results assume similar sequencing depth per donor, which may not hold.

This CDR3 region has 13 residues. Per the germline V gene, CDR1 is LNHNV and CDR2 is YYDKDF (reference sequence). V was pared by 0 bases and J by 11 bases, with 10 bases between. The V call is TRBV15, the J call TRBJ2-2, with D uncertain. The source of this sequence is a woman between 55 and 75 years old in good health and CMV-seropositive. The sample taken for sequencing was PBMCs. Here the CDR3 reads CATSRDYGPELFF. The CDR3 DNA sequence: TGTGCCACCAGCAGAGATTATGGGCCCGAGCTGTTTTTT.